This entry describes one T cell receptor beta chain. The antigen is not known. The data were taken from a study of cytomegalovirus exposure and HLA in healthy donors. Across the whole study: Among the 300 to 500 donors who were genotyped, about 80% fell in the genetic ancestry cluster that is associated with self-reported Caucasian donors. Overall study results and limits: At a 0.05 false discovery rate, a later analysis found some 18,000 TCR beta sequences to be associated with HLA alleles.

The PCR contained 60 Vbeta and 13 Jbeta primers. In the original processing: An analysis performed later counted 81 million or so unique TCR beta chains (approximately 10 million of them shared). Profiling relied on immunoSEQ multiplex PCR, and the TCRdb table lists in-frame clones only, not all of them. From that table come the V and J calls and clone size; the DNA was used to work out D and trimming. The sample has approximately 140,000 clones; 80% are singletons. Germline V gene lookup returns CDR1 SNHLY and CDR2 FYNNEI. V lost 6 bases and J lost 3, with 6 bases in between. This CDR3 contains 11 residues.

The rearrangement uses TRBV2 and TRBJ2-7; D not certain. The sequencing sample was made of PBMCs. This TCR derives from a man aged 35 to 55 in good health and CMV-seropositive. The CDR3 loop reads CASRRYYEQYF. Written as DNA, the CDR3 is TGTGCCAGCAGGCGGTACTACGAGCAGTACTTC.